The clone carrying this T cell receptor beta chain was seen more than once but under ten times. V lost 4 bases to trimming and J lost 4 bases; unmatched junction nucleotides: 5. The CDR3 spans 14 residues. Germline V CDR1 and CDR2: SGHAT, FQNNGV. It was with 60 Vbeta and 13 Jbeta primers that the PCR ran. Generated by immunoSEQ multiplex PCR, the TCRdb table keeps only in-frame clones and is missing some. The sample carries over 100,000 clones, 79% recorded once. The record originates from a study of cytomegalovirus exposure and HLA in healthy donors. Sequencing was done on a sample of PBMCs. The clonotype comes from a woman under 30 in good health and CMV-seropositive. The rearrangement joins TRBV11-2 to TRBJ2-7; 9 bases map to TRBD2. CDR3 residues: CASSSTSGFYEQYF. The CDR3 DNA is TGTGCCAGCAGCTCGACTAGCGGCTTTTACGAGCAGTACTTC.